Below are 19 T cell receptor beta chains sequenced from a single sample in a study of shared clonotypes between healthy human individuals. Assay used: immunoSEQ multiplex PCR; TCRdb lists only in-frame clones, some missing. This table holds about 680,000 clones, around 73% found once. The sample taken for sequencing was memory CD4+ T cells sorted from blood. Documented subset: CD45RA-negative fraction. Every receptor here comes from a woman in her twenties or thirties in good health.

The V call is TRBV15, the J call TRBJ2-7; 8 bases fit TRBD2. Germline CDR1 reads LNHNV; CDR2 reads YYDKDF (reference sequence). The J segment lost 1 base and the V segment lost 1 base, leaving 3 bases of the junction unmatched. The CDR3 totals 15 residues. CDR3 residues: CATSRVLAGSYEQYF. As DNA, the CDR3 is TGTGCCACCAGCAGAGTGTTAGCGGGATCCTACGAGCAGTACTTC. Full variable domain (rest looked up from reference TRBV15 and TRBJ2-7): DAMVIQNPRYQVTQFGKPVTLSCSQTLNHNVMYWYQQKSSQAPKLLFHYYDKDFNNEADTPDNFQSRRPNTSFCFLDIRSPGLGDTAMYLCATSRVLAGSYEQYFGPGTRLTVT.

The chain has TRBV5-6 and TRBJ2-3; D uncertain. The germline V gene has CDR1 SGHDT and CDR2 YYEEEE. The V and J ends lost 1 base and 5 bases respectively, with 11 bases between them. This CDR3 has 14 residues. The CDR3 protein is CASSLWTTEDTQYF. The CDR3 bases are TGTGCCAGCAGCTTGTGGACGACCGAAGATACGCAGTATTTT.

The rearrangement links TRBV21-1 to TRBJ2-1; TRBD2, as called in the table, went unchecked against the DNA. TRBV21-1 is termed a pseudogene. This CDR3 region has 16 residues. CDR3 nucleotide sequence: TGTGCCAGCAGCAACTGGACTAGCGGGATTGAGAATGAGCAGTTCTTC. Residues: CASSNWTSGIENEQFF.

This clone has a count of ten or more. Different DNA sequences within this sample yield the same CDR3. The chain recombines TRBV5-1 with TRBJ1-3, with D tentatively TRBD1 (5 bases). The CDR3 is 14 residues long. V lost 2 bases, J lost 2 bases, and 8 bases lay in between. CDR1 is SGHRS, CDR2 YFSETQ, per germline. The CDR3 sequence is CASSFGTAGNTIYF. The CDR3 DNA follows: TGCGCCAGCAGCTTTGGGACGGCTGGAAACACCATATATTTT.

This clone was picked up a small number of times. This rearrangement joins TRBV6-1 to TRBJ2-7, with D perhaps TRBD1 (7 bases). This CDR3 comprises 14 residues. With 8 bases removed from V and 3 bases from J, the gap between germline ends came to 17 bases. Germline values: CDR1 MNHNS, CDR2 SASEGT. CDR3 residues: CASRRSQGGYEQYF. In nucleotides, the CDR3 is TGTGCCAGCCGGAGGAGTCAGGGGGGCTACGAGCAGTACTTC.

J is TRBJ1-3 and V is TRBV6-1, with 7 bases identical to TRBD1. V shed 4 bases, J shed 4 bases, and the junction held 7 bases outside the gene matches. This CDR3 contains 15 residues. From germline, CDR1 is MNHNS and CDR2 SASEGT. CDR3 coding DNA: TGTGCCAGCAGTGCCCGACAGGGTCCGGGAAACACCATATATTTT. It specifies CASSARQGPGNTIYF.

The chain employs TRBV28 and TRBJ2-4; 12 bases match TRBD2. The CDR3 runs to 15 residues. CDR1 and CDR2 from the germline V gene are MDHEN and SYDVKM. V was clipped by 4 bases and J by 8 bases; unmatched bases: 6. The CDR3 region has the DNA TGTGCCAGCAGTTCGTCGCTAGCGGGAGGGGACATTCAGTACTTC. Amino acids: CASSSSLAGGDIQYF.

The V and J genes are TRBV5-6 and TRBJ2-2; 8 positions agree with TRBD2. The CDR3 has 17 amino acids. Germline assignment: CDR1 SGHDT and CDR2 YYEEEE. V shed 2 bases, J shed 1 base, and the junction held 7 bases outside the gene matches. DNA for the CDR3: TGTGCCAGCAGCTTTTCGAGCGGGAGAGGGAACACCGGGGAGCTGTTTTTT. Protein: CASSFSSGRGNTGELFF.

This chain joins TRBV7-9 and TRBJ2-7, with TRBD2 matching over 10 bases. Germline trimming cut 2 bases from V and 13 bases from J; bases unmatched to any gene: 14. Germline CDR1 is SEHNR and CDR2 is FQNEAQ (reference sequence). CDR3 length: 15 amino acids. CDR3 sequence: CASSLRGTGTSVAYF. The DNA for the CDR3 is TGTGCCAGCAGCTTAAGGGGTACCGGGACTAGCGTCGCCTACTTC.

In DNA form, the CDR3 reads TGCGCCAGCAGCTTAGGGACTAGCGGGACGACAGATACGCAGTATTTT. Its translation is CASSLGTSGTTDTQYF. The J gene is TRBJ2-3, the V gene TRBV5-1; TRBD2 matches 13 bases. Germline V gene lookup returns CDR1 SGHRS and CDR2 YFSETQ. Unmatched junction bases numbered 3, after V lost 2 bases and J lost 3 bases. The CDR3 extends over 16 amino acids.

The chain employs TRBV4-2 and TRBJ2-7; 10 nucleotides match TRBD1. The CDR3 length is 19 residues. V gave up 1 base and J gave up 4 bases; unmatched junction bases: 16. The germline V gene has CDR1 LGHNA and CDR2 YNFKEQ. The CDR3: CASSQGPKGQGNSNYEQYF. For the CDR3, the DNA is TGTGCCAGCAGCCAAGGCCCCAAGGGACAGGGGAATTCGAATTACGAGCAGTACTTC.

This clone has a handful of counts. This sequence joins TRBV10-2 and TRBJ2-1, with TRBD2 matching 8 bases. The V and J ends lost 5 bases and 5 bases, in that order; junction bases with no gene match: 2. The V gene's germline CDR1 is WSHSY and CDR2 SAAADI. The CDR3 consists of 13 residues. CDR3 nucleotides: TGCGCCAGCAGTACACTAGCGGACAATGAGCAGTTCTTC. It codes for CASSTLADNEQFF.

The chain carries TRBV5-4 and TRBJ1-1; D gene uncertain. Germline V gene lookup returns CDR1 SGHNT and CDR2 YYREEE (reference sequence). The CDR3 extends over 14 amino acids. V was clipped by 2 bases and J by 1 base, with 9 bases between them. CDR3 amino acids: CASSFFAPNTEAFF. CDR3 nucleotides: TGTGCCAGCAGCTTTTTTGCGCCGAACACTGAAGCTTTCTTT.

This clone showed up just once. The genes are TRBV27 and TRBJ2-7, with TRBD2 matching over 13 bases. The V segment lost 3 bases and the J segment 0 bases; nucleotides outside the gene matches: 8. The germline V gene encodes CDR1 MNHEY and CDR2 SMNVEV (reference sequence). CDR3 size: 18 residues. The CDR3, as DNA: TGTGCCAGCAGTTTTACTAGCGGGAGGGCAGAGGGCTCCTACGAGCAGTACTTC. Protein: CASSFTSGRAEGSYEQYF.

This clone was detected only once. CDR3 coding DNA: TGTGCCAGCAGCCCCCCATATACCGGGACAGGGCTTATACCCGGGGAGCTGTTTTTT. Protein product: CASSPPYTGTGLIPGELFF. The chain combines TRBV7-9 with TRBJ2-2; 9 nucleotides align to TRBD1. The CDR3 runs 19 residues. Germline V gives CDR1 SEHNR, CDR2 FQNEAQ (reference sequence). J gave up 6 bases and V 5 bases, and 19 bases lay outside the gene matches.

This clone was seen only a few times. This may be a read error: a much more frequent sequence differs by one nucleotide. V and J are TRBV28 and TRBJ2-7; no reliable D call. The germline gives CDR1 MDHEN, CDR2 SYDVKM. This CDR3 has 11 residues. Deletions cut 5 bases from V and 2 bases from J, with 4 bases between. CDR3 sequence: CASSHTYEQYF. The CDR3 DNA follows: TGTGCCAGCAGTCACACCTACGAGCAGTACTTC.

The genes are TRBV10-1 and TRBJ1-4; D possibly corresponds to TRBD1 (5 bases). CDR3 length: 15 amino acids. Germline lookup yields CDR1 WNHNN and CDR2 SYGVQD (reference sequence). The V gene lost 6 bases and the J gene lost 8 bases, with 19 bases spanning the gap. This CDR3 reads CASSAGTAGKEKLFF. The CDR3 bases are TGCGCCAGCAGCGCAGGGACCGCAGGAAAAGAAAAACTGTTTTTT.

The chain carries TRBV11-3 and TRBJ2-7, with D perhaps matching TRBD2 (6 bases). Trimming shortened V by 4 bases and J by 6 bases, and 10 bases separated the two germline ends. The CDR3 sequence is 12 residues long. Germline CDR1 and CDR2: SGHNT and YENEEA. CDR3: CASSSAGSEQYF. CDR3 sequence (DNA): TGTGCCAGCAGCTCGGCCGGGAGCGAGCAGTACTTC.

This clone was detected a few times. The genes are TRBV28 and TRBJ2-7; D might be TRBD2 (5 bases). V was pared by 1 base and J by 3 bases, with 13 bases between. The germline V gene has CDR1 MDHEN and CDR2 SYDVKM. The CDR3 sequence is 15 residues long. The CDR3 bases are TGTGCCAGCAGTTTATTCTCTGCGGGCATCTACGAGCAGTACTTC. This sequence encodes CASSLFSAGIYEQYF.